Here is one T cell receptor (beta chain) with its context. Its antigen is as yet unknown. Data came from immunoSEQ multiplex PCR; TCRdb stores just in-frame clones and leaves some out. The table records about a million clones, about 77% of them present only once. The entry originates in a study of shared clonotypes between healthy human individuals. Study as a whole: The donor pool was made up of two women and a few men aged 18 to 49.

Study findings and constraints: Four donors held around 5% of naive CD4 clonotypes in common. The study found lower generation probabilities in non-shared clonotypes than in those shared by all four donors.

The specimen was memory CD4+ T cells sorted from blood. Subset: CD45RA-negative fraction. This sequence originates from a young man in good health.

In DNA, the CDR3 is TGTGCCACCAGCAGAGATCTCGGGGACTATCAGCCCCAGCATTTT. Its protein is CATSRDLGDYQPQHF. The chain links TRBV15 to TRBJ1-5, with D maybe TRBD1 (5 bases). Germline loops: CDR1 LNHNV, CDR2 YYDKDF (reference sequence). The CDR3 has 15 amino acids. V lost 0 bases, J lost 5 bases, and 11 bases lay in between.